One sample yielded the 21 T cell receptor beta chains listed below, sequenced in a study of T-cell memory formation after mild COVID-19. TCRdb itself ran the 5' RACE reads through MiXCR, one entry per CDR3 protein. The data hold a few hundred thousand distinct CDR3 sequences, with roughly 15% observed a single time. Specimen: PBMCs or a T cell subset sorted from them (not recorded which). These receptors were obtained from a man between 18 and 29 years old who had mild COVID-19 (a few samples of this study predate the infection). Cell type and time point are not known.

This clonotype has only a few counts. The chain joins TRBV3-1 to TRBJ2-7, with D possibly TRBD1 on 6 matching bases. There are 17 residues in the CDR3. Germline V gene lookup returns CDR1 LGHDT and CDR2 YNNKEL (reference sequence). The V end was cut by 4 bases, the J end by 1 base, with 20 bases between. The CDR3 sequence is CASSPPPMDSPSYEQYV. For the CDR3, the DNA is TGTGCCAGCAGCCCACCCCCTATGGACAGCCCTTCCTACGAGCAGTACGTC.

CDR3: CSAKPYTGELFF. CDR3 sequence (DNA): TGCAGTGCTAAGCCTTACACCGGGGAGCTGTTTTTT. The chain couples TRBV20-1 to TRBJ2-2; D not resolved. V lost 4 bases and J 3 bases, leaving 6 bases between the germline ends. CDR3 size: 12 residues. The V gene's germline CDR1 is DFQATT and CDR2 SNEGSKA (reference sequence).

V gene TRBV5-6 combines with J gene TRBJ2-5, with 9 bases identical to TRBD2. The CDR3 totals 15 residues. The germline V gene encodes CDR1 SGHDT and CDR2 YYEEEE. Trimming at V came to 5 bases and at J to 5 bases, leaving 10 bases not matched to a gene. The CDR3: CASSHAGSGGETQYF. The CDR3 nucleotides read TGTGCCAGCAGTCATGCTGGGAGCGGGGGGGAGACCCAGTACTTC.

This chain links TRBV6-2 or TRBV6-3 with TRBJ1-5; D is unclear. The CDR3 loop spans 15 amino acids. Between the trimmed V and J ends, which lost 5 bases and 1 base, there was a span of 12 bases. CDR1 and CDR2 from the germline V gene are MNHEY and SVGEGT. In nucleotides, the CDR3 is TGTGCCAGCAGTACCCTCGACCGGAGCAATCAGCCCCAGCATTTT. Protein: CASSTLDRSNQPQHF.

A few counts support this clonotype. The chain links TRBV12-3 or TRBV12-4 to TRBJ1-5; the D gene is possibly TRBD1 (6 bases). Trimming took off 6 bases at V and 2 bases at J, with 14 bases between the two ends. The CDR3 totals 15 residues. The CDR3 bases are TGTGCCAGCAGAACCAGGGGTGTCGGCAATCAGCCCCAGCATTTT. Encoded protein: CASRTRGVGNQPQHF.

The J gene is TRBJ1-3, the V gene TRBV4-1; tentatively, D is TRBD1 (5 bases). Looked up from germline, CDR1 is MGHRA and CDR2 is YSYEKL. Trimming removed 4 bases at V and 4 bases at J, with 11 bases between. The CDR3 runs to 14 residues. The CDR3 protein is CASSPGTRGNTIYF. The CDR3 DNA is TGCGCCAGCAGCCCGGGGACGAGAGGAAACACCATATATTTT.

In its sample, this clonotype was seen a few times. The chain uses TRBV5-1 and TRBJ1-6; TRBD1 is a possible D gene (5 bases). The CDR3 consists of 17 residues. Germline CDR1 reads SGHRS; CDR2 reads YFSETQ. V lost 4 bases and J lost 9, with 23 bases in between. The CDR3 loop reads CASSLGKRVKGPSPLHF. The DNA of the CDR3 is TGCGCCAGCAGCCTTGGAAAAAGGGTCAAGGGGCCTTCACCCCTCCACTTT.

This clonotype has more than one count but fewer than ten. V gene TRBV5-1 combines with J gene TRBJ2-5; 8 bases are shared with TRBD2. The CDR3 consists of 12 residues. Germline V lookup: CDR1 SGHRS, CDR2 YFSETQ. V was pared by 6 bases and J by 2 bases, with 0 bases of the junction left unmatched. The CDR3 reads CASTGGQETQYF. The CDR3 DNA reads as TGCGCCAGCACGGGGGGGCAAGAGACCCAGTACTTC.

This clonotype was seen only once. The genes are TRBV9 and TRBJ2-2; D is tentatively TRBD1 or TRBD2 (5 bases each). Germline V CDR1 and CDR2: SGDLS, YYNGEE. V shed 4 bases and J shed 5 bases, with 12 bases lying between them. The CDR3 runs to 14 residues. The CDR3: CASSPGWGTGELFF. The CDR3 DNA is TGTGCCAGCAGCCCCGGCTGGGGGACCGGGGAGCTGTTTTTT.

This clonotype occurred a few times. The V and J genes are TRBV9 and TRBJ1-4; 7 bases map to TRBD1. This CDR3 spans 15 amino acids. J was trimmed by 7 bases and V by 4 bases; bases with no gene match: 10. CDR1 is SGDLS, CDR2 YYNGEE, per germline. The CDR3: CASSPEDRRGEKLFF. The CDR3 region has the DNA TGTGCCAGCAGCCCAGAGGACAGGAGAGGTGAAAAACTGTTTTTT. Variable domain in full (rest from reference TRBV9 and TRBJ1-4): DSGVTQTPKHLITATGQRVTLRCSPRSGDLSVYWYQQSLDQGLQFLIQYYNGEERAKGNILERFSAQQFPDLHSELNLSSLELGDSALYFCASSPEDRRGEKLFFGSGTQLSVL.

The chain recombines TRBV4-3 with TRBJ2-1; TRBD1 agrees at 8 bases. The trim removed 4 bases at V and 10 bases at J, leaving 9 bases unmatched. Germline V gene data show CDR1 as LGHNA and CDR2 as YSLEER. This CDR3 comprises 14 residues. DNA of the CDR3: TGCGCCAGCAGCCCCCAGGGGGCCTACAGGGAGCAGTTCTTC. Protein sequence: CASSPQGAYREQFF.

The chain carries TRBV6-2 or TRBV6-3 and TRBJ2-7; D is unresolved. Germline V gene sequence: CDR1 MNHEY, CDR2 SVGEGT. V lost 7 bases to trimming and J lost 4 bases, with 14 bases between them. CDR3 length: 13 amino acids. CDR3 region: CASTQLDDYEQYF. DNA for the CDR3: TGTGCCAGCACTCAACTCGATGATTACGAGCAGTACTTC.

On this clonotype: A junction end diverges from the germline sequence, so it may reflect a read error. The genes are TRBV12-3 or TRBV12-4 and TRBJ1-2; no firm D call. The CDR3 contains 14 residues. The CDR3, as DNA: TGTGCCAGCGGTTTAGTCGCCGGCAGCTATGGCTACACCTTC. It yields the protein CASGLVAGSYGYTF.

This sequence joins TRBV20-1 and TRBJ2-3, with 7 bases identical to TRBD2. J was trimmed by 3 bases and V by 7 bases; bases with no gene match: 10. The CDR3 contains 14 residues. Germline assignment: CDR1 DFQATT and CDR2 SNEGSKA (reference sequence). The CDR3 DNA reads as TGCAGTGTGCCCCCGGGGGGAGGGACAGATACGCAGTATTTT. Amino acids: CSVPPGGGTDTQYF.

The rearrangement uses TRBV28 and TRBJ2-4; TRBD1 is a possible D gene (6 bases). Deletions cut 6 bases from V and 0 bases from J, with 15 bases between. The CDR3 sequence is 16 residues long. Germline CDR1 reads MDHEN; CDR2 reads SYDVKM. The CDR3 sequence is CASSPGQTLAKNIQYF. As DNA, the CDR3 is TGTGCCAGCAGCCCCGGACAGACACTAGCCAAAAACATTCAGTACTTC. Using reference TRBV28 and TRBJ2-4 for the parts outside the CDR3, the full variable domain is DVKVTQSSRYLVKRTGEKVFLECVQDMDHENMFWYRQDPGLGLRLIYFSYDVKMKEKGDIPEGYSVSREKKERFSLILESASTNQTSMYLCASSPGQTLAKNIQYFGAGTRLSVL.

This clonotype has a handful of counts. V usage is TRBV27 and J usage is TRBJ2-2, with D perhaps matching TRBD2 (5 bases). Trimming removed 4 bases at V and 10 bases at J, with 22 bases between. The length of the CDR3 is 16 residues. The germline CDR1 and CDR2 sequences are MNHEY and SMNVEV (reference sequence). CDR3 in DNA: TGTGCCAGCAGTTCTATTTCTCTAGCCGGGTTTTCGGAGCTGTTTTTT. Its translation is CASSSISLAGFSELFF.

The chain combines TRBV7-2 with TRBJ1-5, with D possibly TRBD1 on 6 matching bases. Deletions cut 5 bases from V and 6 bases from J, with 14 bases between. CDR3 length: 14 residues. Germline lookup yields CDR1 SGHTA and CDR2 FQGNSA. In DNA, the CDR3 is TGTGCCAGCAGCCCGCGTGGAGGGGGTCAGCCCCAGCATTTT. Protein sequence: CASSPRGGGQPQHF.

There are a few counts of this clonotype. This chain uses TRBV2 with TRBJ1-1; TRBD1 might be the D (5 bases). The V end was cut by 7 bases, the J end by 1 base, with 16 bases between. Germline CDR1 is SNHLY and CDR2 is FYNNEI. There are 15 residues in the CDR3. The CDR3 protein is CASILPGTGNTEAFF. The DNA for the CDR3 is TGTGCCAGCATCCTTCCCGGGACGGGGAACACTGAAGCTTTCTTT.

This clonotype has more than one count but fewer than ten. The chain couples TRBV27 to TRBJ1-5; TRBD1 agrees at 9 bases. The trim removed 3 bases at V and 5 bases at J, leaving 5 bases unmatched. Germline V gives CDR1 MNHEY, CDR2 SMNVEV (reference sequence). The CDR3 extends over 15 amino acids. The CDR3 nucleotides are TGTGCCAGCAGTTTCGGGGACAGGGAGGATCAGCCCCAGCATTTT. Its protein product is CASSFGDREDQPQHF.

V usage is TRBV15 and J usage is TRBJ1-2; 7 bases agree with TRBD1. This CDR3 comprises 16 residues. The germline V gene has CDR1 LNHNV and CDR2 YYDKDF (reference sequence). Trimming at V came to 0 bases and at J to 4 bases, leaving 8 bases not matched to a gene. CDR3 sequence (DNA): TGTGCCACCAGCAGAGACTTAGGGGGCGCGGGCTATGGCTACACCTTC. Its protein product is CATSRDLGGAGYGYTF.

The chain carries TRBV20-1 and TRBJ2-5, with a possible D match to TRBD1 (6 bases). V shed 3 bases and J shed 4 bases, with 9 bases lying between them. The germline CDR1 and CDR2 sequences are DFQATT and SNEGSKA (reference sequence). The CDR3 is made up of 12 amino acids. The CDR3 DNA reads TGCAGTGCTAGCACAGGGCTAGAGACCCAGTACTTC. Translating it yields CSASTGLETQYF.